Following are 32 T cell receptor beta chains from one sample sequenced in a study of cytomegalovirus exposure and HLA in healthy donors. PCR used 60 Vbeta primers and 13 Jbeta primers. TCRdb's copy holds only in-frame clones and misses some; the assay was immunoSEQ multiplex PCR. The repertoire table contains roughly 51,000 clones. The sequenced sample consisted of PBMCs. The receptors derive from a woman aged 45-60 years in good health and CMV-seropositive.

The chain couples TRBV4-3 to TRBJ2-2; 11 bases map to TRBD2. The CDR3 is 18 residues long. Per the germline V gene, CDR1 is LGHNA and CDR2 is YSLEER. J lost 0 bases, V lost 2 bases, and 5 bases had no gene match. Written as DNA, the CDR3 is TGCGCCAGCAGCCAAATAGCGGGGGGGACCGCGAACACCGGGGAGCTGTTTTTT. Encoded protein: CASSQIAGGTANTGELFF.

V is TRBV28 and J is TRBJ1-5; unclear D gene. This CDR3 comprises 13 residues. The germline V gene encodes CDR1 MDHEN and CDR2 SYDVKM. Trimming took off 3 bases at V and 6 bases at J, with 9 bases between the two ends. CDR3 residues: CASSLIVGQPQHF. The CDR3 DNA reads as TGTGCCAGCAGTTTGATCGTCGGTCAGCCCCAGCATTTT.

The chain couples TRBV18 to TRBJ1-4, with D maybe TRBD1 (5 bases). The CDR3 runs to 15 residues. Trimming took 0 bases from V and 8 from J, leaving 13 bases between them. Germline CDR1 reads KGHSH; CDR2 reads LQKENI. CDR3 amino acids: CASSPPYQGGEKLFF. CDR3 DNA: TGTGCCAGCTCACCACCGTATCAGGGAGGGGAAAAACTGTTTTTT.

The chain recombines TRBV28 with TRBJ2-1; maybe TRBD2 (5 bases). The germline CDR1 and CDR2 sequences are MDHEN and SYDVKM. V was trimmed by 6 bases and J by 8 bases, leaving 29 bases between them. The CDR3 has 18 amino acids. CDR3 DNA: TGTGCCAGCAGGCCCTTGATGGATCCGCTTACTAGGGTCGATGAGCAGTTCTTC. Translation gives CASRPLMDPLTRVDEQFF.

The V call is TRBV5-1, the J call TRBJ2-2, with 8 bases matching TRBD1. Germline V gene data show CDR1 as SGHRS and CDR2 as YFSETQ. The junction had 7 bases not matched to a gene; V was cut back by 3 bases and J by 6 bases. The CDR3 runs to 15 residues. CDR3 in DNA: TGCGCCAGCAGCTCCGGACAGGGCCCCTCCGGGGAGCTGTTTTTT. Its protein product is CASSSGQGPSGELFF.

The chain has TRBV11-2 and TRBJ2-5; 9 positions agree with TRBD1. This CDR3 region has 13 residues. CDR1 and CDR2 from the germline V gene are SGHAT and FQNNGV. The V and J ends lost 5 bases and 3 bases, in that order; junction bases with no gene match: 1. CDR3 sequence (DNA): TGTGCCAGCAGCAGGACAGGGGAAGAGACCCAGTACTTC. It yields the protein CASSRTGEETQYF.

V gene TRBV7-9 combines with J gene TRBJ1-5; possible D gene TRBD1, 6 bases. The CDR3 length is 14 residues. The V end lost 5 bases, the J end lost 5 bases, and 13 bases lay between the germline ends. Germline CDR1 reads SEHNR; CDR2 reads FQNEAQ (reference sequence). The CDR3 DNA follows: TGTGCCAGCAGCCCCGAGACAGGCCATCAGCCCCAGCATTTT. This sequence encodes CASSPETGHQPQHF.

On this clone itself: Other DNA sequences within the sample encode an identical CDR3. The V call is TRBV18, the J call TRBJ2-6; 7 bases line up with TRBD2. Germline values: CDR1 KGHSH, CDR2 LQKENI. Unmatched junction bases numbered 6, after V lost 3 bases and J lost 1 base. The CDR3 extends over 17 amino acids. The DNA for the CDR3 is TGTGCCAGCTCACCGGTGGTAGCGGGTTCTGGGGCCAACGTCCTGACTTTC. Residues: CASSPVVAGSGANVLTF.

This chain links TRBV27 with TRBJ2-7, with 12 bases fitting TRBD2. The CDR3 extends over 15 amino acids. J gave up 5 bases and V 2 bases, and 4 bases lay outside the gene matches. Germline CDR1 reads MNHEY; CDR2 reads SMNVEV (reference sequence). The CDR3 DNA sequence: TGTGCCAGCAGTTTAGGACTAGCGGGGACAGACGAGCAGTACTTC. This encodes CASSLGLAGTDEQYF.

The chain combines TRBV5-4 with TRBJ1-3, with a weak D call TRBD1 (5 bases). CDR3 length: 15 residues. The germline V and J ends were trimmed by 0 bases and 0 bases, with 7 bases remaining between them. In germline, CDR1 is SGHNT, CDR2 YYREEE (reference sequence). The CDR3 region has the DNA TGTGCCAGCAGCTTGGGGGGCTCCTCTGGAAACACCATATATTTT. Its protein product is CASSLGGSSGNTIYF.

V and J are TRBV29-1 and TRBJ1-4; D uncertain. This CDR3 comprises 14 residues. Between the trimmed V and J ends, which lost 5 bases and 7 bases, there was a span of 17 bases. Germline CDR1 and CDR2: SQVTM and ANQGSEA. CDR3 protein: CSVREPAPFEKLFF. In nucleotides, the CDR3 is TGCAGCGTTAGGGAGCCTGCCCCTTTTGAAAAACTGTTTTTT. Drawing the rest from reference TRBV29-1 and TRBJ1-4, the complete variable domain is SAVISQKPSRDICQRGTSLTIQCQVDSQVTMMFWYRQQPGQSLTLIATANQGSEATYESGFVIDKFPISRPNLTFSTLTVSNMSPEDSSIYLCSVREPAPFEKLFFGSGTQLSVL.

The chain combines TRBV9 with TRBJ1-1; D perhaps matches TRBD1 (5 bases). CDR3 size: 14 residues. Germline V gene lookup returns CDR1 SGDLS and CDR2 YYNGEE. Trimming stripped 4 bases from V and 2 bases from J, with 12 bases between. CDR3: CASSPGLTNTEAFF. The CDR3 DNA follows: TGTGCCAGCAGCCCGGGACTGACCAACACTGAAGCTTTCTTT.

The gene calls are TRBV6-6 and TRBJ1-6; D might be TRBD1 (6 bases). Germline V lookup: CDR1 MNHNY, CDR2 SVGAGI (reference sequence). Trimming shortened V by 7 bases and J by 7 bases, and 17 bases separated the two germline ends. This CDR3 has 15 residues. The CDR3 is CASTTHRVGNSPLHF. In nucleotides, the CDR3 is TGTGCCAGCACCACACACAGGGTTGGGAATTCACCCCTCCACTTT.

DNA of the CDR3: TGTGCCAGCAGTCCGGAGAACTATGGCTACACCTTC. This codes for CASSPENYGYTF. V is TRBV2 and J is TRBJ1-2; D call uncertain. The ends were cut back, 5 bases at V and 2 bases at J, with 6 bases in the middle. Germline V gives CDR1 SNHLY, CDR2 FYNNEI. The CDR3 extends over 12 amino acids. The full variable domain, completed using reference TRBV2 and TRBJ1-2, is EPEVTQTPSHQVTQMGQEVILRCVPISNHLYFYWYRQILGQKVEFLVSFYNNEISEKSEIFDDQFSVERPDGSNFTLKIRSTKLEDSAMYFCASSPENYGYTFGSGTRLTVV.

J is TRBJ1-2 and V is TRBV6-5; D is unclear. Trimming removed 0 bases at V and 5 bases at J, with 16 bases between. The CDR3 spans 16 residues. The V gene's germline CDR1 is MNHEY and CDR2 SVGAGI. In nucleotides, the CDR3 is TGTGCCAGCAGTTACTCGAATCCGGCAGGATCTTATGGCTACACCTTC. It yields the protein CASSYSNPAGSYGYTF.

The V and J genes are TRBV5-1 and TRBJ1-1; D is perhaps TRBD1 (5 bases). CDR1 is SGHRS and CDR2 is YFSETQ in the germline V gene. The germline V and J ends were trimmed by 4 bases and 2 bases, with 12 bases remaining between them. This CDR3 has 14 amino acids. CDR3 sequence reads: CASSTGGINTEAFF. The CDR3 nucleotides are TGCGCCAGCAGCACCGGGGGTATTAACACTGAAGCTTTCTTT.

The V gene is TRBV19, the J gene TRBJ1-6; 7 bases align to TRBD1. The germline gives CDR1 LNHDA, CDR2 SQIVND (reference sequence). The CDR3 has 14 amino acids. Germline trimming cut 10 bases from V and 10 bases from J; bases unmatched to any gene: 13. DNA for the CDR3: TGTGCCACCAGCGAGCGACAGGGAGTATCACCCCTCCACTTT. Translating it yields CATSERQGVSPLHF.

V and J are TRBV19 and TRBJ2-1; 9 bases are shared with TRBD1. With 5 bases clipped from V and 11 bases from J, the junction kept 7 bases outside the gene matches. The CDR3 has 13 residues. The germline CDR1 and CDR2 sequences are LNHDA and SQIVND (reference sequence). CDR3 amino acids: CASSQDRGMKQFF. The CDR3 DNA is TGTGCCAGTAGTCAGGACAGGGGAATGAAGCAGTTCTTC.

This clone is deemed medium-sized by its frequency. This sample also contains other DNA sequences that code for the same CDR3. The genes are TRBV13 and TRBJ1-1; D possibly corresponds to TRBD1 (5 bases). CDR1 PRHDT and CDR2 FYEKMQ come from the germline V gene (reference sequence). The CDR3 contains 18 residues. Trimming removed 11 bases at V and 1 base at J, with 29 bases between. The CDR3 bases are TGTGCCCCCAGCCAGGGAGGAGGATGGTTCCCTCAGAACACTGAAGCTTTCTTT. The encoded protein is CAPSQGGGWFPQNTEAFF.

The V gene is TRBV6-6, the J gene TRBJ2-7, with TRBD1 identical over 7 bases. Germline CDR1 is MNHNY and CDR2 is SVGAGI (reference sequence). The CDR3 loop spans 15 amino acids. The junction had 4 bases not matched to a gene; V was cut back by 2 bases and J by 0 bases. The CDR3 region is CASSYIGGGSYEQYF. DNA for the CDR3: TGTGCCAGCAGTTACATAGGGGGCGGCTCCTACGAGCAGTACTTC.

The rearrangement joins TRBV28 to TRBJ2-1, with TRBD1 matching 8 bases. The CDR3 loop spans 12 amino acids. Looked up from germline, CDR1 is MDHEN and CDR2 is SYDVKM. After removal of 6 bases from V and 12 bases from J, the junction contained 7 bases not matched to a gene. CDR3 bases: TGTGCCAGCAGATCAGGGGGCGCAGGGCAGTTCTTC. Its translation is CASRSGGAGQFF.

The rearrangement joins TRBV5-1 to TRBJ1-1; the D gene is possibly TRBD1 (5 bases). Germline V gene sequence: CDR1 SGHRS, CDR2 YFSETQ. The CDR3 sequence is 19 residues long. V lost 5 bases, J lost 1 base, and 27 bases lay in between. CDR3 sequence (DNA): TGCGCCAGCAGTACTCAGGGAGGGGTTCGTCTAAGGGGGAACACTGAAGCTTTCTTT. Translated, it gives CASSTQGGVRLRGNTEAFF.

The J gene is TRBJ2-7, the V gene TRBV5-1, with D possibly being TRBD1 (6 bases). V shed 4 bases and J shed 2 bases, with 16 bases lying between them. The CDR3 runs to 15 residues. Per germline, CDR1 SGHRS and CDR2 YFSETQ. The CDR3 nucleotides read TGCGCCAGCAGCCCTTGGTCAGGGGCCGCCTACGAGCAGTACTTC. Amino acids: CASSPWSGAAYEQYF.

The chain is built from TRBV27 and TRBJ2-7, with TRBD2 matching over 8 bases. Germline values: CDR1 MNHEY, CDR2 SMNVEV (reference sequence). The CDR3 extends over 12 amino acids. V lost 5 bases, J lost 6 bases, and 3 bases stayed unmatched. CDR3 in DNA: TGTGCCAGCAGTCCCGGGACTAGCGAGCAGTACTTC. This encodes CASSPGTSEQYF.

This chain uses TRBV5-5 with TRBJ2-2, with 7 bases lining up with TRBD1. The CDR3 has 14 amino acids. The V segment lost 2 bases and the J segment 9 bases; nucleotides outside the gene matches: 7. Germline V lookup: CDR1 SGHKS, CDR2 YYEKEE (reference sequence). The CDR3: CASSLPTGSRELFF. Written as DNA, the CDR3 is TGTGCCAGCAGCTTACCGACAGGGAGCAGGGAGCTGTTTTTT.

The chain joins TRBV4-2 to TRBJ2-7, with TRBD2 matching over 9 bases. The CDR3 extends over 15 amino acids. CDR1 is LGHNA, CDR2 YNFKEQ, per germline. After removal of 1 base from V and 4 bases from J, the junction contained 5 bases not matched to a gene. The CDR3 spells CASSQGGGGAYEQYF. The CDR3, as DNA: TGTGCCAGCAGCCAAGGGGGCGGGGGGGCTTACGAGCAGTACTTC.

The V call is TRBV9, the J call TRBJ1-1; D is undetermined. With 0 bases removed from V and 3 bases from J, the gap between germline ends came to 12 bases. Germline assignment: CDR1 SGDLS and CDR2 YYNGEE. The CDR3 is 15 residues long. CDR3 bases: TGTGCCAGCAGCGTAGGGGAGGGTGGGGACACTGAAGCTTTCTTT. Its protein product is CASSVGEGGDTEAFF.

The chain couples TRBV18 to TRBJ2-7; 7 bases line up with TRBD1. With V trimmed by 1 base and J by 3 bases, 3 bases remained unmatched. Germline CDR1 KGHSH, CDR2 LQKENI. CDR3 length equals 14 residues. Written as DNA, the CDR3 is TGTGCCAGCTCACCACGACAGGGCAACTACGAGCAGTACTTC. Its translation is CASSPRQGNYEQYF.

The chain recombines TRBV6-5 with TRBJ1-2, with a possible D match to TRBD1 (5 bases). This CDR3 is built from 16 residues. The V and J ends lost 4 bases and 2 bases respectively, with 17 bases between them. Germline loops: CDR1 MNHEY, CDR2 SVGAGI. CDR3 nucleotide sequence: TGTGCCAGCAGTTTCCGTTGGGGCGCCGGAAACTATGGCTACACCTTC. Protein sequence: CASSFRWGAGNYGYTF.

The chain carries TRBV5-1 and TRBJ2-7, with D maybe TRBD1 (5 bases). V dropped 4 bases and J dropped 1 base, with 12 bases sitting between them. This CDR3 comprises 14 residues. Germline values: CDR1 SGHRS, CDR2 YFSETQ. The CDR3 here is CASSRQAGSYEQYF. The CDR3 DNA reads as TGCGCCAGCAGCCGACAAGCAGGGTCCTACGAGCAGTACTTC. Looking up the rest from reference TRBV5-1 and TRBJ2-7 gives the full variable domain: KAGVTQTPRYLIKTRGQQVTLSCSPISGHRSVSWYQQTPGQGLQFLFEYFSETQRNKGNFPGRFSGRQFSNSRSEMNVSTLELGDSALYLCASSRQAGSYEQYFGPGTRLTVT.

The chain links TRBV2 to TRBJ1-5; a weak D match, TRBD1 (5 bases). The CDR3 is 14 amino acids. The germline V and J ends were trimmed by 6 bases and 2 bases, with 11 bases remaining between them. CDR1 and CDR2 (germline): SNHLY, FYNNEI. CDR3 sequence: CASRRGGGNQPQHF. The CDR3 DNA reads as TGTGCCAGCAGGCGGGGCGGCGGCAATCAGCCCCAGCATTTT.

V is TRBV4-1 and J is TRBJ2-1; TRBD2 matches 7 bases. This CDR3 contains 15 residues. The germline gives CDR1 MGHRA, CDR2 YSYEKL. V trimming: 5 bases; J trimming: 8 bases; junction bases outside the gene matches: 12. The CDR3 DNA sequence: TGCGCCAGCAGCTCAGCGGGACTTAAGGGGCATGAGCAGTTCTTC. Its translation: CASSSAGLKGHEQFF.